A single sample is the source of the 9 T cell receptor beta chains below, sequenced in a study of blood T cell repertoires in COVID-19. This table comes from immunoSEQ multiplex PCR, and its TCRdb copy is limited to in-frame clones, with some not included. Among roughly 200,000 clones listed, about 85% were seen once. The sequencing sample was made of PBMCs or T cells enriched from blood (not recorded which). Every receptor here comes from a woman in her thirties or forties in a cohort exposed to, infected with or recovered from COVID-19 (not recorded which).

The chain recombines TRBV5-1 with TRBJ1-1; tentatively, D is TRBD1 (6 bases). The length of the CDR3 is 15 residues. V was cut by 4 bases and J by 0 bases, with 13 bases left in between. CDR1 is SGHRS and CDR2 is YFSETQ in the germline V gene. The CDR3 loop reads CASSTDSTMNTEAFF. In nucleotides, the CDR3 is TGCGCCAGCAGCACGGACAGCACCATGAACACTGAAGCTTTCTTT. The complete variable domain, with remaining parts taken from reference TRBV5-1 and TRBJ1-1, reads KAGVTQTPRYLIKTRGQQVTLSCSPISGHRSVSWYQQTPGQGLQFLFEYFSETQRNKGNFPGRFSGRQFSNSRSEMNVSTLELGDSALYLCASSTDSTMNTEAFFGQGTRLTVV.

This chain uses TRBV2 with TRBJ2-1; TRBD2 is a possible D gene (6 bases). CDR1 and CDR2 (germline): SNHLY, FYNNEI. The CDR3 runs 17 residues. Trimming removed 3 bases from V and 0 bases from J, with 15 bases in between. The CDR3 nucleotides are TGTGCCAGCAGTGATCCGGGAGTCCCAAGCTCCTACAATGAGCAGTTCTTC. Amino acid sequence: CASSDPGVPSSYNEQFF.

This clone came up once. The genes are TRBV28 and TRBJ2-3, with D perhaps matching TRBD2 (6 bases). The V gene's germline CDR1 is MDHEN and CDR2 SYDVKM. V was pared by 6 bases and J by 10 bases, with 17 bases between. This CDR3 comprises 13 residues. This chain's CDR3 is CASSLDYLVSQYF. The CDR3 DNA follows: TGTGCCAGCAGCCTGGACTACTTAGTTTCGCAGTATTTT.

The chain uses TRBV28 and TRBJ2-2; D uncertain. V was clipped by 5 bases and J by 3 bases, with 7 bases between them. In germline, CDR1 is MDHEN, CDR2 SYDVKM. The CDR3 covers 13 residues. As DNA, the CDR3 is TGTGCCAGCAGTATTACGGACACCGGGGAGCTGTTTTTT. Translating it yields CASSITDTGELFF.

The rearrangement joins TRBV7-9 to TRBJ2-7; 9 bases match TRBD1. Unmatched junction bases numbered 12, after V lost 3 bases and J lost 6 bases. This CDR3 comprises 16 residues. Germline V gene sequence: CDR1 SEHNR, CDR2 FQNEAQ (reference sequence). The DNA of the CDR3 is TGTGCCAGCAGCTTGGGGGGTGTGGGACAGGGCTCCGAGCAGTACTTC. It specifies CASSLGGVGQGSEQYF.

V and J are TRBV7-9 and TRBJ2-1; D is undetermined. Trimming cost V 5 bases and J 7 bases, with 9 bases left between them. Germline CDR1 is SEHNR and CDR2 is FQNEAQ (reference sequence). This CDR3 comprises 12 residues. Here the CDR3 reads CASSSSRNEQFF. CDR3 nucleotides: TGTGCCAGCAGCAGTAGTAGAAATGAGCAGTTCTTC.

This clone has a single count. CDR3: CASSSLKSKTSGNTGELFF. CDR3 bases: TGTGCCAGCAGTTCTCTTAAGTCGAAGACTAGCGGAAACACCGGGGAGCTGTTTTTT. The chain couples TRBV6-2 or TRBV6-3 to TRBJ2-2; 9 bases are shared with TRBD2. Germline CDR1 MNHEY, CDR2 SVGEGT. The CDR3 length is 19 residues. The trim removed 4 bases at V and 2 bases at J, leaving 14 bases unmatched.

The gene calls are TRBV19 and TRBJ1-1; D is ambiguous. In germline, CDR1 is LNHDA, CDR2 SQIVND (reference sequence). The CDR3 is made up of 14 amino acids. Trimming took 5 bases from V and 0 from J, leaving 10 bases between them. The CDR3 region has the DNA TGTGCCAGTAGTGTCTCAACAGTGAACACTGAAGCTTTCTTT. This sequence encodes CASSVSTVNTEAFF.

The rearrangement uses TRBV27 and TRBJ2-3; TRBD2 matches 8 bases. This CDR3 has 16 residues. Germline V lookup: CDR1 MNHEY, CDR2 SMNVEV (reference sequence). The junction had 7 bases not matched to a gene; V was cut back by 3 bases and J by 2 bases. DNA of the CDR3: TGTGCCAGCAGTTTGGGGGGCGGGAGGTACACAGATACGCAGTATTTT. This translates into CASSLGGGRYTDTQYF.